This T cell receptor (beta chain) was documented in a study of patients and donors after allogeneic stem cell transplantation. This clonotype was recorded a few times. TCRdb used MiXCR to reprocess the RT-PCR reads, holding one entry per CDR3 protein. The sample has about 150,000 distinct CDR3 sequences, about a third seen once; the top ten hold 50%. The CDR3 contains 15 residues. The germline V gene has CDR1 LGHDT and CDR2 YNNKEL (reference sequence). With 4 bases removed from V and 3 bases from J, the gap between germline ends came to 13 bases. V and J are TRBV3-1 and TRBJ2-4; D tentatively fits TRBD1 or TRBD2 (6 bases each). The TCR originated in a human donor who was either an allogeneic HSCT recipient or a stem cell or donor lymphocyte infusion donor (not recorded which). It is not recorded whose cells these are; they may come from a transplant donor. The sample taken for sequencing was blood, either unsorted or a sorted T cell fraction (not recorded which). The CDR3 nucleotides read TGTGCCAGCAGCCGGCCGGGGGCGGACAAAAACATTCAGTACTTC. It translates to CASSRPGADKNIQYF.